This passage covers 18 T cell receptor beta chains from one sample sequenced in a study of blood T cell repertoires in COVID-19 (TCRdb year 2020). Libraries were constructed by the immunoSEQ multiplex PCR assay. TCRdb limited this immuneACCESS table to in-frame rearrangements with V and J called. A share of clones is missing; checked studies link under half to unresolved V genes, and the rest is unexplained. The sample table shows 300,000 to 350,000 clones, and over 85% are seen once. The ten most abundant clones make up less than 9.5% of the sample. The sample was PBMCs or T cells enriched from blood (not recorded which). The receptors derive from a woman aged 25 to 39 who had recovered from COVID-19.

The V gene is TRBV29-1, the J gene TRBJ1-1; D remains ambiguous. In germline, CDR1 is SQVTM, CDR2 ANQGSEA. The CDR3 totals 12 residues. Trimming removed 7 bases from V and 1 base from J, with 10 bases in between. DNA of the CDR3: TGCAGCGCCGAACCACAGAACACTGAAGCTTTCTTT. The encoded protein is CSAEPQNTEAFF.

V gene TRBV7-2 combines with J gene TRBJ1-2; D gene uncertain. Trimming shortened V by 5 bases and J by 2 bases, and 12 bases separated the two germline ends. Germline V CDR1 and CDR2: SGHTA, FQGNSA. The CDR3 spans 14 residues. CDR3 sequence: CASSVTSGNYGYTF. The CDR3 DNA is TGTGCCAGCAGCGTAACGTCGGGGAACTATGGCTACACCTTC.

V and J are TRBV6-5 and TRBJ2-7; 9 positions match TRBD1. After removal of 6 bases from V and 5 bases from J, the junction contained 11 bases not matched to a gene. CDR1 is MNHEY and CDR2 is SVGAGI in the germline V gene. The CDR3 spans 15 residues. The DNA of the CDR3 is TGTGCCAGCAGAATGGGACAGGGAGGTTTTGACGAGCAGTACTTC. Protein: CASRMGQGGFDEQYF.

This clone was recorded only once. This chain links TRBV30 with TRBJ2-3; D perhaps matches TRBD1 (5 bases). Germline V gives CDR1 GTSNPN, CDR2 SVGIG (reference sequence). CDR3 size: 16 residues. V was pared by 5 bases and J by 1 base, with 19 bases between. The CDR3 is CAWSPKTVPGTDTQYF. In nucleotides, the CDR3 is TGTGCCTGGTCCCCTAAGACAGTCCCGGGCACAGATACGCAGTATTTT.

The CDR3 loop is CASSPGGAWRETQYF. The CDR3 DNA follows: TGTGCCAGCAGCCCCGGGGGGGCCTGGAGAGAGACCCAGTACTTC. This chain links TRBV28 with TRBJ2-5; TRBD2 matches 8 bases. The ends lost 6 bases at V and 4 bases at J; junction bases unmatched: 10. This CDR3 spans 15 amino acids. The germline V gene has CDR1 MDHEN and CDR2 SYDVKM.

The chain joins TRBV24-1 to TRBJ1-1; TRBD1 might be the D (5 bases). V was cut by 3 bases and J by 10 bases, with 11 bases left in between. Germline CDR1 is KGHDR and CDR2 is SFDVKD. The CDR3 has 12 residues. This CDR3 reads CATSDPQGPAFF. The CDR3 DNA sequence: TGTGCCACCAGTGATCCCCAGGGCCCAGCTTTCTTT.

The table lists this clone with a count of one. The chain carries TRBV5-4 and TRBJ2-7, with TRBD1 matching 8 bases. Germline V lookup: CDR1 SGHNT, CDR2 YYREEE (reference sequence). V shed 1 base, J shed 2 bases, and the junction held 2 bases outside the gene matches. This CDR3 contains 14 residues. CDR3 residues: CASSLKGQAYEQYF. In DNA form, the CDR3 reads TGTGCCAGCAGCTTGAAGGGACAGGCCTACGAGCAGTACTTC.

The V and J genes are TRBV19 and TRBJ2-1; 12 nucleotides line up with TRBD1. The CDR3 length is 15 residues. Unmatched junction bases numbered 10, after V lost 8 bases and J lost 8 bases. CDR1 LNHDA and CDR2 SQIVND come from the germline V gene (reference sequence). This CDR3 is CASAGQGALRDEQFF. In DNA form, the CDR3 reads TGTGCCAGTGCGGGACAGGGGGCGCTTAGGGATGAGCAGTTCTTC.

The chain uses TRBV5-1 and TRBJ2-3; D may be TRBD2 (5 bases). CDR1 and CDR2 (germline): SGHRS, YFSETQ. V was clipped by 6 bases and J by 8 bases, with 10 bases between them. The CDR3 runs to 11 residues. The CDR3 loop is CASTRGGTQYF. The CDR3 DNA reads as TGCGCCAGCACCCGGGGTGGTACGCAGTATTTT.

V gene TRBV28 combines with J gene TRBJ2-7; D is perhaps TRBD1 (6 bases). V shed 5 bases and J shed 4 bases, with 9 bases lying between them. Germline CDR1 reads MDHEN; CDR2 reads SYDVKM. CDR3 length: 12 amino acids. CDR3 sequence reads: CASSLQGYEQYF. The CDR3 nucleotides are TGTGCCAGCAGTCTACAGGGTTACGAGCAGTACTTC.

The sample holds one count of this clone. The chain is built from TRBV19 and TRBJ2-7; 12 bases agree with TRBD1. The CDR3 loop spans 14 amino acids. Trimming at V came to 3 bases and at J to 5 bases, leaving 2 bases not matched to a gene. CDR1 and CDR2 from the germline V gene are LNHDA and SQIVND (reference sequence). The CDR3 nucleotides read TGTGCCAGTAGTATCGGGACAGGGGGCAACGAGCAGTACTTC. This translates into CASSIGTGGNEQYF.

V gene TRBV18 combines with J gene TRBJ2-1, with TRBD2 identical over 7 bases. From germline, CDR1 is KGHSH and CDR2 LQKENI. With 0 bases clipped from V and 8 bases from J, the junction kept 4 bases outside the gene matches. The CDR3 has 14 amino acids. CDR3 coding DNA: TGTGCCAGCTCACCACCGATTGGGGGGGATGAGCAGTTCTTC. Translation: CASSPPIGGDEQFF.

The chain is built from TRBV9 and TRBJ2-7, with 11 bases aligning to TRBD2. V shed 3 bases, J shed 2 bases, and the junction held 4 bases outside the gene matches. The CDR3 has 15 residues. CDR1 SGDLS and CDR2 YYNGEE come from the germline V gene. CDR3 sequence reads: CASSGATSGAYEQYF. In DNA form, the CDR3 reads TGTGCCAGCAGCGGGGCGACTAGCGGGGCCTACGAGCAGTACTTC.

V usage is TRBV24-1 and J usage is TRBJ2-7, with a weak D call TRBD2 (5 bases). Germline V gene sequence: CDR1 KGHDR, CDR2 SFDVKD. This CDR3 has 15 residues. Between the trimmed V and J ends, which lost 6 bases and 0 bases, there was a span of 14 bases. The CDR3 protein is CATSPPGVSSYEQYF. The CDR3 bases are TGTGCCACCAGTCCCCCCGGGGTAAGCTCCTACGAGCAGTACTTC.

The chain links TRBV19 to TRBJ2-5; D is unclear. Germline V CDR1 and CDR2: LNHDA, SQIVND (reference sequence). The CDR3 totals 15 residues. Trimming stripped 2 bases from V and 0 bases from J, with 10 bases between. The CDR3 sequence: CASSISPAHQETQYF. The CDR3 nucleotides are TGTGCCAGTAGTATATCTCCAGCGCACCAAGAGACCCAGTACTTC.

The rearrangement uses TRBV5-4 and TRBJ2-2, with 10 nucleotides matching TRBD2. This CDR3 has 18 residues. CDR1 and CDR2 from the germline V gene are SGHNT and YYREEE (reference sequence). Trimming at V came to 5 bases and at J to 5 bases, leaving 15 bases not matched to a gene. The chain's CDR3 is CASSRLAGEGVSTGELFF. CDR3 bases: TGTGCCAGCAGTAGGCTAGCGGGAGAAGGAGTTTCGACCGGGGAGCTGTTTTTT.

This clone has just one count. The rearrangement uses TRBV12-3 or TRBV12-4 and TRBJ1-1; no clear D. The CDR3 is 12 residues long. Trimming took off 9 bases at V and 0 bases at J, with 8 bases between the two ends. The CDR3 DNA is TGTGCCAGTTGTGTAATGAACACTGAAGCTTTCTTT. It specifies CASCVMNTEAFF.

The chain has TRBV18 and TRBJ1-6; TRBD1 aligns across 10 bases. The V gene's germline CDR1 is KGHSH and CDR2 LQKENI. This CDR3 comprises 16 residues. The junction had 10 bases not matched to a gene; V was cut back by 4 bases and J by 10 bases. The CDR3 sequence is CASSHYRDRGPSPLHF. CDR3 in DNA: TGTGCCAGCTCACATTACCGGGACAGGGGCCCCTCACCCCTCCACTTT.